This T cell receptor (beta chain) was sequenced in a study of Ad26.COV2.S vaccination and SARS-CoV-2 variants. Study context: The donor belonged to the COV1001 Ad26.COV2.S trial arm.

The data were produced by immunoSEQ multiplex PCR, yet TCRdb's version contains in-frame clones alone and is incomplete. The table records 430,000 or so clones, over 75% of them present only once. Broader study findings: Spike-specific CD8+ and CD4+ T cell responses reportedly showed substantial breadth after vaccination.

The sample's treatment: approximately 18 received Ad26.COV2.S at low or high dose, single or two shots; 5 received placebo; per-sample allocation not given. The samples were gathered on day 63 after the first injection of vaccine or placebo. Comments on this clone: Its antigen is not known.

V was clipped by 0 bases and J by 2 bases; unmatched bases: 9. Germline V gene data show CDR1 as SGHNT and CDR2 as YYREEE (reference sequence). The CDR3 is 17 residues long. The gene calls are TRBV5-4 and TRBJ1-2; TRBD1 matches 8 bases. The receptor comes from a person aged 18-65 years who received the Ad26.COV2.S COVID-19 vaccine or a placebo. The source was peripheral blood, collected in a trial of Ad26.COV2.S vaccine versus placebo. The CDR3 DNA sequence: TGTGCCAGCAGCTTGGCGATACCCCGGGACAGGAACTATGGCTACACCTTC. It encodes CASSLAIPRDRNYGYTF. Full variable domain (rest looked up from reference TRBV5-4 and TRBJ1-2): ETGVTQSPTHLIKTRGQQVTLRCSSQSGHNTVSWYQQALGQGPQFIFQYYREEENGRGNFPPRFSGLQFPNYSSELNVNALELDDSALYLCASSLAIPRDRNYGYTFGSGTRLTVV.